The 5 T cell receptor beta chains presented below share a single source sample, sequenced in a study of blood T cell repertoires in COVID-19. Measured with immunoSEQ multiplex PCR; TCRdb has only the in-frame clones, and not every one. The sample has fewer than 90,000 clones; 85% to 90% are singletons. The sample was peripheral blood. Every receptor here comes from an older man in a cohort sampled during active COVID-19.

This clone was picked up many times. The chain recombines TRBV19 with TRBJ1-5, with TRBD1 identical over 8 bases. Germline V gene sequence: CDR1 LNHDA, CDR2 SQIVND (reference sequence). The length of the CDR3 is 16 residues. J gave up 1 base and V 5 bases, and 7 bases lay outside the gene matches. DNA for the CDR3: TGTGCCAGTAGTCTCCCGGACAGGGCGAGCAATCAGCCCCAGCATTTT. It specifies CASSLPDRASNQPQHF.

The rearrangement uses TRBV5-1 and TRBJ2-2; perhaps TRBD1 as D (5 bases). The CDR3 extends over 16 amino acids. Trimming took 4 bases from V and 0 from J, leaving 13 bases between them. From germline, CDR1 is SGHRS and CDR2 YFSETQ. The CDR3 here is CASSPQGTPNTGELFF. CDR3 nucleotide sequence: TGCGCCAGCAGCCCTCAGGGTACCCCGAACACCGGGGAGCTGTTTTTT.

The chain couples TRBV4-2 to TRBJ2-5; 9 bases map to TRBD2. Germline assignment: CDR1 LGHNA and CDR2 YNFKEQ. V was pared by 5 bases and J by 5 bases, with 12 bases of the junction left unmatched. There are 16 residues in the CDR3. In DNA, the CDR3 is TGTGCCAGCAGCGCCCGGGGCGGGGGGGCTGAGGAGACCCAGTACTTC. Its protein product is CASSARGGGAEETQYF.

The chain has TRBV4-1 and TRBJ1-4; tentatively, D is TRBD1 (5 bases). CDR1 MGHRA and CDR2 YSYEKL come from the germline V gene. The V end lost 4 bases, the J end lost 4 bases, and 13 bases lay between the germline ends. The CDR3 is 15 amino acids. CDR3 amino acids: CASSLSTAYNEKLFF. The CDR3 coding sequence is TGCGCCAGCAGCCTGTCGACAGCCTATAATGAAAAACTGTTTTTT.

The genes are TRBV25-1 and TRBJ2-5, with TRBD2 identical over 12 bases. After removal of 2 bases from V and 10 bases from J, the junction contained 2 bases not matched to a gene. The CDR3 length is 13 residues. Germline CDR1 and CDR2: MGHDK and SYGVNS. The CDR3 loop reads CASSEGLAGIQYF. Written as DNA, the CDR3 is TGTGCCAGCAGTGAAGGACTAGCGGGGATCCAGTACTTC.